This T cell receptor beta chain was sequenced during a study of T-cell memory formation after mild COVID-19. TCR alpha and TCR beta cDNA libraries with sample barcodes and UMIs came from 5'RACE using constant-segment primers. TCRdb processed the 5' RACE reads anew with MiXCR; each CDR3 protein has one entry. The table lists 350,000 to 450,000 distinct CDR3 sequences, 15% to 25% of them singletons. Study-wide points: The main location of contracting CD4+ clones was CM and EM, and that of contracting CD8+ clones was EMRA. From day 15 to 85, contracting clones were balanced between CD4 and CD8, whereas later expanders leaned toward CD4+.

V trimming: 4 bases; J trimming: 3 bases; junction bases outside the gene matches: 2. This CDR3 region has 13 residues. The germline V gene has CDR1 KGHDR and CDR2 SFDVKD. A note on this clonotype: Its antigen is still unknown.

The rearrangement uses TRBV24-1 and TRBJ2-7; the match to TRBD1 covers 7 bases. This TCR was recovered from an adult woman who had mild COVID-19 (a few samples of this study predate the infection). Cell type and time point are not known. The specimen was PBMCs or a T cell subset sorted from them (not recorded which). CDR3 sequence (DNA): TGTGCCACCAGTGACGGACAGGTCTACGAGCAGTACTTC. It yields the protein CATSDGQVYEQYF.